A selection of T cell receptor beta chains follows, all from one sample in a study of CD8 T cells in Susac syndrome. TCRdb reprocessed the immunoSEQ multiplex PCR reads via MiXCR and lists one record per CDR3 protein. The table shows a few hundred thousand distinct CDR3 sequences, with 70% to 90% occurring only once. The sample consisted of CD8+ T cells from PBMCs. The receptors here all came from a human donor with multiple sclerosis. Both conserved end residues are part of each CDR3. D genes are given only for firm matches. Only some rows state a clone size, as once, few, many or a class for expanded clones.

j_gene	v_gene	d_gene	abundance	CDR3nt	CDR3aa
TRBJ1-5	TRBV30	-	-	TGTGCCTGGAGTCAAACACGAATGGAGCCCCAGCATTTT	CAWSQTRMEPQHF
TRBJ2-7	TRBV4-3	-	-	TGCGCCAGCAGCCAAGAGGGCCCTTGGCCCACGGGGTACGAGCAGTACTTC	CASSQEGPWPTGYEQYF
TRBJ1-1	TRBV30	-	-	TGTGCCTGGACTTCGGGGGCAGGTGAAGCTTTCTTT	CAWTSGAGEAFF
TRBJ2-1	TRBV4-3	TRBD2	-	TGCGCCAGCAGCCAGCTTAGCGGGAGGGCCTACAATGAGCAGTTCTTC	CASSQLSGRAYNEQFF
TRBJ1-2	TRBV11-2	-	-	TGTGCCAGCAGCCCAGGAGGTAGCTACACCTTC	CASSPGGSYTF
TRBJ1-1	TRBV19	TRBD1	once	TGTGCCAGCTCACAGGGGGCCGGGATTGAAGCTTTCTTT	CASSQGAGIEAFF
TRBJ1-5	TRBV7-9	-	-	TGTGCCAGCAGCTTAGGGAGTTTTGATCAGCCCCAGCATTTT	CASSLGSFDQPQHF
TRBJ2-1	TRBV7-2	TRBD2	once	TGTGCCAGCAGCTTATCGCCGTCTCCGGGACTAGGAAATGAGCAGTTCTTC	CASSLSPSPGLGNEQFF
TRBJ1-2	TRBV27	-	once	TGTGCCAGCAGTTTAACAGGCTCATTCTATGGCTACACCTTC	CASSLTGSFYGYTF
TRBJ1-1	TRBV6-2/TRBV6-3	-	-	TGTGCCAGCTATCGGTCCATGAACACTGAAGCTTTCTTT	CASYRSMNTEAFF
TRBJ2-7	TRBV7-2	-	-	TGTGCCAGCAGCCCGATCCGGGGCGAGCAGTACTTC	CASSPIRGEQYF
TRBJ2-1	TRBV15	TRBD2	-	TGTGCCACCAGCAGAGATCGGACTAGCGGGCGATCCTCCCTCCAGTTCTTC	CATSRDRTSGRSSLQFF
TRBJ2-7	TRBV7-6	TRBD2	-	TGTGCCAGCAGCGGTGTGAGCGGGACCTACGAGCAGTACTTC	CASSGVSGTYEQYF
TRBJ2-2	TRBV28	-	-	TGTGCCAGCGTTTTCAATTACGGCGGGACTAACACCGGGGAGCTGTTTTTT	CASVFNYGGTNTGELFF
TRBJ2-1	TRBV11-2	TRBD2	-	TGTGCCAGCAGCCTCGGAAGCGGGAGCAATTACAATGAGCAGTTCTTC	CASSLGSGSNYNEQFF
TRBJ1-6	TRBV6-6	TRBD1	-	TGTGCCAGCATCAACAGGGACAGAGCTTCGGCCCTCCACTTT	CASINRDRASALHF
TRBJ2-7	TRBV20-1	-	-	TGCAGTGCTAGAGATCCAGCGGACCTCTACGAGCAGTACTTC	CSARDPADLYEQYF
TRBJ2-1	TRBV19	TRBD2	few	TGTGCCAGTAGTGGGGGACTAGTATTCACCCAGGGTGAGCAGTTCTTC	CASSGGLVFTQGEQFF
TRBJ1-5	TRBV11-2	TRBD1	-	TGTGCCAGCAGCTTAGAAGCGGGGATGGGGACAGGGTATAGCAATCAGCCCCAGCATTTT	CASSLEAGMGTGYSNQPQHF
TRBJ2-7	TRBV5-6	TRBD2	-	TGTGCCAGCAGCAGACTTGGGACTAGCGGGATGAACGAGCAGTACTTC	CASSRLGTSGMNEQYF
TRBJ2-7	TRBV4-1	-	few	TGCGCCAGCAGCCAAGATACCAGCAATTACTACGAGCAGTACTTC	CASSQDTSNYYEQYF
TRBJ1-2	TRBV27	TRBD1	-	TGTGCCAGCAGTCCCAGGGACAGGGCCCATGCTGGCTACACCTTC	CASSPRDRAHAGYTF
TRBJ2-1	TRBV11-1	TRBD2	-	TGTGCCAGCAGCTACTCGGCTAGCGGGGGCAATGAGCAGTTCTTC	CASSYSASGGNEQFF
TRBJ2-3	TRBV20-1	TRBD2	-	TGCAGTGCTAGATGGTGGTTAGCGGGAGGTAGGGCAGATACGCAGTATTTT	CSARWWLAGGRADTQYF
TRBJ2-2	TRBV20-1	-	-	TGCAGTGCTAGAGGTTCCGTCGGACAGTCGAACACCGGGGAGCTGTTTTTT	CSARGSVGQSNTGELFF
TRBJ2-3	TRBV4-3	-	-	TGCGCCAGCAGCCAAGACGGGTCCGATACGCAGTATTTT	CASSQDGSDTQYF
TRBJ1-6	TRBV5-8	TRBD1	-	TGTGCCAGCAGCCCCCGCTCGACAGGGCGGGATTCACCCCTCCACTTT	CASSPRSTGRDSPLHF
TRBJ2-3	TRBV28	TRBD2	-	TGTGCCAGCAGTTCCCCATTGCGGGAGAGAGGAACAGATACGCAGTATTTT	CASSSPLRERGTDTQYF
TRBJ2-2	TRBV6-1	TRBD2	-	TGTGCCAGCAGCCCCCTCGGACAGGCCTCGCGACTAGCGGGAGTCCCCGGGGAGCTGTTTTTT	CASSPLGQASRLAGVPGELFF
TRBJ1-5	TRBV7-2	-	-	TGTGCCAGCAGCACCGGGGGGAAAAATCAGCCCCAGCATTTT	CASSTGGKNQPQHF
TRBJ2-1	TRBV28	-	-	TGTGCCAGCAGTACGGGTCTGCCGAGGGAGCAGTTCTTC	CASSTGLPREQFF
TRBJ2-2	TRBV7-2	-	-	TGTGCCAGCAGGAGCGGCAACACCGGGGAGCTGTTTTTT	CASRSGNTGELFF
TRBJ2-7	TRBV27	TRBD2	-	TGTGCCAGCAGTTTAAGTTGGACTAGCGGGGCCTACGAGCAGTACTTC	CASSLSWTSGAYEQYF
TRBJ1-1	TRBV28	-	-	TGTGCCAGCAGTTGGAACACCGCGAGCATGAACACTGAAGCTTTCTTT	CASSWNTASMNTEAFF
TRBJ2-7	TRBV11-3	-	-	TGTGCCAGCAGCCCTAGGGGCGTTTCGGGGGAGCAGTACTTC	CASSPRGVSGEQYF
TRBJ1-2	TRBV19	-	-	TGTGCCAGTAGTATCATGAGCTTTAACTATGGCTACACCTTC	CASSIMSFNYGYTF
TRBJ2-7	TRBV18	-	once	TGTGCCAGCTCCAGACCTTCCTACGAGCAGTACTTC	CASSRPSYEQYF
TRBJ1-1	TRBV19	TRBD1	-	TGTGCCAGTAGTATAGAATACGGACAGGCTGAAGCTTTCTTT	CASSIEYGQAEAFF
TRBJ2-7	TRBV20-1	TRBD2	-	TGCAGTGCTCCTTGGACTAGCGGGAGCTCCTACGAGCAGTACTTC	CSAPWTSGSSYEQYF
TRBJ2-1	TRBV10-1	-	few	TGTGCCAGCAGTGAGGGGAATGAGCAGTTCTTC	CASSEGNEQFF
TRBJ2-1	TRBV4-1	-	few	TGCGCCAGCAGCCAGCAGTTAGCGGCTTCGGGCCGAGATGAGCAGTTCTTC	CASSQQLAASGRDEQFF
TRBJ2-7	TRBV15	-	-	TGTGCCACCAGCAGGAGCGGGCCTCGAGACGAGCAGTACTTC	CATSRSGPRDEQYF
TRBJ2-7	TRBV19	TRBD1	-	TGTGCCAGTAGCAGGGGGTCCGGTGGTTACGTTCTGGGCGAGCAGTACTTC	CASSRGSGGYVLGEQYF
TRBJ2-3	TRBV7-9	-	-	TGTGCCAGCAGCCGCCCCTCTGGGGCCAGCACAGATACGCAGTATTTT	CASSRPSGASTDTQYF
TRBJ2-1	TRBV7-9	-	-	TGTGCCAGCAGCCCTCCGCGGGGCAGCTCCTACAATGAGCAGTTCTTC	CASSPPRGSSYNEQFF
TRBJ2-1	TRBV4-3	-	-	TGCGCCAGCAGCCAAGTAGGATCTACTGGAAATGAGCAGTTCTTC	CASSQVGSTGNEQFF
TRBJ2-2	TRBV5-6	TRBD2	-	TGTGCCAGCTTTTCGACTAGCGGGAGTCCGTACACCGGGGAGCTGTTTTTT	CASFSTSGSPYTGELFF
TRBJ1-5	TRBV25-1	-	-	TGTGCCAGCAGTGACCTCTCTACCGGACAGTTCCTTAGCAATCAGCCCCAGCATTTT	CASSDLSTGQFLSNQPQHF
TRBJ2-7	TRBV25-1	TRBD1	-	TGTGCCAGCAGTGAATTTACAGGGGCAGGCGAGCAGTACTTC	CASSEFTGAGEQYF
TRBJ2-1	TRBV25-1	-	-	TGTGCCAGCAGTGGGTACTTGTCGTACAATGAGCAGTTCTTC	CASSGYLSYNEQFF
TRBJ1-1	TRBV7-9	TRBD1	-	TGTGCCAGCACTCCTGACAGGGCGAACACTGAAGCTTTCTTT	CASTPDRANTEAFF
TRBJ1-2	TRBV19	-	-	TGTGCCAGTAGTATTGCAGGGACGGGCTATGGCTACACCTTC	CASSIAGTGYGYTF
TRBJ1-1	TRBV27	TRBD1	-	TGTGCCAGCAGTACAGGGGTGCTCACTGAAGCTTTCTTT	CASSTGVLTEAFF
TRBJ2-7	TRBV9	-	-	TGTGCCAGCAGCGCCGCCGTTGAGTACGAGCAGTACTTC	CASSAAVEYEQYF
TRBJ2-1	TRBV23-1	TRBD2	-	TGCGCCAGCAGTCAAGGACTAGCGGGAGGTCCGGGGTTCTTC	CASSQGLAGGPGFF
TRBJ2-7	TRBV30	-	-	TGTGCCTGGACACCCGGGATAGCCTACGAGCAGTACTTC	CAWTPGIAYEQYF
TRBJ1-5	TRBV9	-	-	TGTGCCAGCAGCGGGGGTTCTAGCAATCAGCCCCAGCATTTT	CASSGGSSNQPQHF